This T cell receptor beta chain was sequenced during a study of CD8+CD57+ T cells in acquired aplastic anemia. In the study overall: Across the sorted CD4+ and CD8+ cells, DNA amounts averaged about 3 ug.

CDR3 and TCR beta VDJ profiling relied on a genomic DNA template. TCRdb re-called the reads through MiXCR, storing one row per CDR3 protein. The sample has 150,000 to 200,000 distinct CDR3 sequences, under 55% seen once. Selection for sequencing was limited to patients who had shown CD8+CD57+ cell expansion by flow cytometry. The CDR3 has 12 residues. Between the trimmed V and J ends, which lost 6 bases and 7 bases, there was a span of 10 bases. From germline, CDR1 is SQVTM and CDR2 ANQGSEA. Findings and caveats of the study: Controls and patients did not differ significantly in CD8+ Simpson's diversity.

In the case of this clonotype: Its target is not known.

The chain uses TRBV29-1 and TRBJ1-6; tentatively, D is TRBD1 (6 bases). The sequence was obtained from a human donor with aplastic anemia. The sequenced material came from sorted CD4+, CD8+, or CD8+CD57+ T cells (not recorded which) from PBMCs. CDR3 coding DNA: TGCAGCGTGCGGGACACCAATTCACCCCTCCACTTT. It yields the protein CSVRDTNSPLHF.